This T cell receptor beta chain was retrieved from a study of T cell responses to AZD1222 COVID-19 vaccine. Study-wide findings and caveats: Clonal diversity was possibly underestimated, and white British individuals and females predominated among donors.

Here immunoSEQ multiplex PCR was the method, and the copy in TCRdb shows in-frame clones only, minus some. The sample lists about 150,000 clones; 90% were seen once. V was pared by 5 bases and J by 1 base, with 18 bases between. The CDR3 is made up of 16 amino acids. CDR1 SEHNR and CDR2 FQNEAQ come from the germline V gene (reference sequence). As concerns this clone: Its specificity is unknown.

This specimen consisted of peripheral blood, obtained on day 0 of AZD1222 vaccination. The receptor comes from an adult in good health. J is TRBJ2-7 and V is TRBV7-9, with a tentative D call TRBD2 (6 bases). CDR3 protein: CASSLPSGLRSYEQYF. The CDR3 nucleotides are TGTGCCAGCAGCCTCCCTTCGGGACTTAGATCCTACGAGCAGTACTTC. Drawing the rest from reference TRBV7-9 and TRBJ2-7, the complete variable domain is DTGVSQNPRHKITKRGQNVTFRCDPISEHNRLYWYRQTLGQGPEFLTYFQNEAQLEKSRLLSDRFSAERPKGSFSTLEIQRTEQGDSAMYLCASSLPSGLRSYEQYFGPGTRLTVT.